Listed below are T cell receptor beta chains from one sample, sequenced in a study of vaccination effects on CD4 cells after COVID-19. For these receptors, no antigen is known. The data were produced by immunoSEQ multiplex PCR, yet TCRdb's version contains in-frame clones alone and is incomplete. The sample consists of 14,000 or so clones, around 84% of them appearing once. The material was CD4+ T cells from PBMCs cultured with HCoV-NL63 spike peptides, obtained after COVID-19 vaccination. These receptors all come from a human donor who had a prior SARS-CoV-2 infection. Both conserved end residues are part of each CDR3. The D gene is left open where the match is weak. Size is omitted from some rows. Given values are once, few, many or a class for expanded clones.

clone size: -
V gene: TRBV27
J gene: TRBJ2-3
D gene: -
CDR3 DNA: TGTGCCAGCAGTCGTAGACTAGGGGGAGATACGCAGTATTTT
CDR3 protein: CASSRRLGGDTQYF

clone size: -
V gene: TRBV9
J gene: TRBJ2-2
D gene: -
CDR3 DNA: TGTGCCAGCAGCGCCAGCGGATGGGACACCGGGGAGCTGTTTTTT
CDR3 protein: CASSASGWDTGELFF

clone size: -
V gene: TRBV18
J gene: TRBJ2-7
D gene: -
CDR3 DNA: TGTGCCAGCTCACCGAAACACCAGTACGAGCAGTACTTC
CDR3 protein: CASSPKHQYEQYF

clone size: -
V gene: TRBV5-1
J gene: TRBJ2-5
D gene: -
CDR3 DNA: TGCGCCAGCAGCTTGGTTAGCCAAGAGACCCAGTACTTC
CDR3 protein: CASSLVSQETQYF

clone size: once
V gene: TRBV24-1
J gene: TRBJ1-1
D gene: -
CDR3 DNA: TGTGCCACCGGAGTCTTGGGAGGGACTGAAGCTTTCTTT
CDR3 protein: CATGVLGGTEAFF

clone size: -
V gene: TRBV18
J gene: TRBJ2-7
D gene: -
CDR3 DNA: TGTGCCAGCTCACCACAGGCCAGTCCGTACGAGCAGTACTTC
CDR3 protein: CASSPQASPYEQYF

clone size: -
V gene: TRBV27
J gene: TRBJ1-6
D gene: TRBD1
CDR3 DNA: TGTGCCAGTGGAACAGGGGCGGCAAATAATTCACCCCTCCACTTT
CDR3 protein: CASGTGAANNSPLHF

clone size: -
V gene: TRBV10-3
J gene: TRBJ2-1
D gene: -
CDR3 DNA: TGTGCCACGTCGTGGGTCGGGGGCGGCGCCTACAATGAGCAGTTCTTC
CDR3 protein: CATSWVGGGAYNEQFF

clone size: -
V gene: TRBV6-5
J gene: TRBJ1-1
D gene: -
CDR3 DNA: TGTGCCAGCAGTTACGGAGGGGAAGAAGCTTTCTTT
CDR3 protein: CASSYGGEEAFF

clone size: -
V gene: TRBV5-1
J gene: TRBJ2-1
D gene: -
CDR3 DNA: TGCGCCAGCAGCTTGGAGCGGGCAGGGAACAATGAGCAGTTCTTC
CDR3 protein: CASSLERAGNNEQFF

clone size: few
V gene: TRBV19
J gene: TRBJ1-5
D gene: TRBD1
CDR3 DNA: TGTGCCAGTAGTATCCCGGGACAGGGGATTCAGCCCCAGCATTTT
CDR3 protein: CASSIPGQGIQPQHF

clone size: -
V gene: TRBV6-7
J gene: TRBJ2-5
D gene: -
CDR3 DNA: TGTGCCAGCAGTACACCGTACCAAGAGACCCAGTACTTC
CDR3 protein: CASSTPYQETQYF

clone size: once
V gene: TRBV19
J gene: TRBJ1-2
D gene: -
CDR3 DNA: TGTGCCAGTAGTATACGGGCTTTTAACTATGGCTACACCTTC
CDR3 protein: CASSIRAFNYGYTF

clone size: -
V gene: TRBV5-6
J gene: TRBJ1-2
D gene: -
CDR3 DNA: TGTGCCAGCAGCTTTGTTACAGTCTATGGCTACACCTTC
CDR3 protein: CASSFVTVYGYTF

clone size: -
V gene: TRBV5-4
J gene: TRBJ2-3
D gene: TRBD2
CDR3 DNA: TGTGCCAGCAGCTTGGGGCAGGGAGGGGATACGCAGTATTTT
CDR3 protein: CASSLGQGGDTQYF

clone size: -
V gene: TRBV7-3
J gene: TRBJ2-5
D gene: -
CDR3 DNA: TGTGCCAGCAGCCCTGGGGGAGGGACCCAGTACTTC
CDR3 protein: CASSPGGGTQYF

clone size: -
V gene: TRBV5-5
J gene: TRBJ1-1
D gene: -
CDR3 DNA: TGTGCCAGCAGCTTGGGGGCAGGGGAGATTGCTGAAGCTTTCTTT
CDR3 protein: CASSLGAGEIAEAFF

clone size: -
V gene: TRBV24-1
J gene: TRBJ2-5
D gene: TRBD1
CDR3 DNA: TGTGCCACCAGTGATCCGGGACAGGACGAAGAGACCCAGTACTTC
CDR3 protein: CATSDPGQDEETQYF

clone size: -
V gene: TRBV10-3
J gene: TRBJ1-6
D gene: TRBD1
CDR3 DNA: TGTGCCATCAGTGATATGGGACAGGGCCATTCACCCCTCCACTTT
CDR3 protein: CAISDMGQGHSPLHF

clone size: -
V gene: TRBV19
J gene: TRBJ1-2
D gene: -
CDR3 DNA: TGTGCCAGTAGTCCACAGGGCTTCTATGGCTACACCTTC
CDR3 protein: CASSPQGFYGYTF

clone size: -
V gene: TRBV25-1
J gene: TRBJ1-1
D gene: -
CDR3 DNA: TGTGCCAGCAGTGAATCTGGGGACATTGAAGCTTTCTTT
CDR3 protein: CASSESGDIEAFF

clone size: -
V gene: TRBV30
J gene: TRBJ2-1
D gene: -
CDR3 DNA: TGTGCCTGGGAGGGAGAGGGGAGCAATGAGCAGTTCTTC
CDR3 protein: CAWEGEGSNEQFF

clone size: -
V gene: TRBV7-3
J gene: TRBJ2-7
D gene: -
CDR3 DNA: TGTGCCAGCAGCTTAGACGGGAGCCACTACGAGCAGTACTTC
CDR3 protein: CASSLDGSHYEQYF

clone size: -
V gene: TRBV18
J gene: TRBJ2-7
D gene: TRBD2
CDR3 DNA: TGTGCCAGCTCACCCGTTCCGGGACTATCATACGAGCAGTACTTC
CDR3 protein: CASSPVPGLSYEQYF

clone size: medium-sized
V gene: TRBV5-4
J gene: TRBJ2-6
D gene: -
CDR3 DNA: TGTGCCAGCAGCTTGCCAGGGACTGGGGCCAACGTCCTGACTTTC
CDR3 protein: CASSLPGTGANVLTF

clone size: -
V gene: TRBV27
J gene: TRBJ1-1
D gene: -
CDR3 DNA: TGTGCCAGCAGTCAATATGGCAGCAGCCCAACTCGAGCTTTCTTT
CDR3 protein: CASSQYGSSPTRAFF

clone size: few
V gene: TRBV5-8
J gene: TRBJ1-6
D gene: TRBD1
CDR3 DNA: TGTGCCAGCAGCTTGAACAGGGGACGATCACCCCTCCACTTT
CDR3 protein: CASSLNRGRSPLHF